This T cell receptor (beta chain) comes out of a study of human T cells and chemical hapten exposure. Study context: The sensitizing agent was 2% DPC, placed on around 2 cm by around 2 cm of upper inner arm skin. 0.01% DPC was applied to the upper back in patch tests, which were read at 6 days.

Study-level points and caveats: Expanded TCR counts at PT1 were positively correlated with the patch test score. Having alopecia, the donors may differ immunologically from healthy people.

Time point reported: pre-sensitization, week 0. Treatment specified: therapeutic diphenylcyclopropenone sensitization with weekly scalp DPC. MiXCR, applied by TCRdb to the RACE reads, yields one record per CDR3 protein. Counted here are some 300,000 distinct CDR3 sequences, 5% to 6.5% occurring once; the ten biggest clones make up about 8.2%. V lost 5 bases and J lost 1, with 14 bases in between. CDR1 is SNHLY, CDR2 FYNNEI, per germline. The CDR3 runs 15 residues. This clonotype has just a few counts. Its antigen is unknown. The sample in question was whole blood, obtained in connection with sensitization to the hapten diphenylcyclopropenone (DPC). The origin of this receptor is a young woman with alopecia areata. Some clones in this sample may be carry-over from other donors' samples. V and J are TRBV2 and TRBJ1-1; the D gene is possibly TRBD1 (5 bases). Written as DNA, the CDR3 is TGTGCCAGCAGTAGGGACGGCCGATGGAACACTGAAGCTTTCTTT. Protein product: CASSRDGRWNTEAFF.